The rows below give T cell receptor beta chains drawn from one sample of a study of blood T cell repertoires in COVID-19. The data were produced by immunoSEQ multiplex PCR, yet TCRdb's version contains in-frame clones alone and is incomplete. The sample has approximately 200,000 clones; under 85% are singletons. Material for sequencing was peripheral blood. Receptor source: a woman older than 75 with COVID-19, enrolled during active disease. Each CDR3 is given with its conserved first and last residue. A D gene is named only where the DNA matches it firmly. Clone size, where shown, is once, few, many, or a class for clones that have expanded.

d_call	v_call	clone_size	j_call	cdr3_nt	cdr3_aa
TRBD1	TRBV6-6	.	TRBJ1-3	TGTGCCAGCATCCCTGGAGGAGGGGGCTTTGGAAACACCATATATTTT	CASIPGGGGFGNTIYF
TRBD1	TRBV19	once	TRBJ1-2	TGTGCCAGTAGTATGGGTCTGGGCAGGGGGGACTATGGCTACACCTTC	CASSMGLGRGDYGYTF
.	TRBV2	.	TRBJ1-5	TGTGCCAGCAGTGAAATGAGTCCGAACAATCAGCCCCAGCATTTT	CASSEMSPNNQPQHF
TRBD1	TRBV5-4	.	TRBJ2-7	TGTGCCAGCAGCCAAACCTCAACAGGGGGATACGAGCAGTACTTC	CASSQTSTGGYEQYF
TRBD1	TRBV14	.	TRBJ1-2	TGTGCCAGCAGCCCCCCCGGGACAGGGCGGTTGGGCTATGGCTACACCTTC	CASSPPGTGRLGYGYTF
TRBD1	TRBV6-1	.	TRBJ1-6	TGTGCCAGCAGTGAATATAGACAGGGAGGCAGCTCCTATAATTCACCCCTCCACTTT	CASSEYRQGGSSYNSPLHF
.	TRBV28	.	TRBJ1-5	TGTGCCAGCAGGCCCGCCGGGACATCGAATCAGCCCCAGCATTTT	CASRPAGTSNQPQHF
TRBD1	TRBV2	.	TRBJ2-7	TGTGCCAGCAAAGGACAGGGGGCGGTACACGAGCAGTACTTC	CASKGQGAVHEQYF
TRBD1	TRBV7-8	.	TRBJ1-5	TGTGCCAGCAGTGACAGGGTGGGTCAGCCCCAGCATTTT	CASSDRVGQPQHF
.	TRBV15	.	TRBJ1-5	TGTGCCACCAGCAGAGCGGCGGGGAGGGATCAGCCCCAGCATTTT	CATSRAAGRDQPQHF